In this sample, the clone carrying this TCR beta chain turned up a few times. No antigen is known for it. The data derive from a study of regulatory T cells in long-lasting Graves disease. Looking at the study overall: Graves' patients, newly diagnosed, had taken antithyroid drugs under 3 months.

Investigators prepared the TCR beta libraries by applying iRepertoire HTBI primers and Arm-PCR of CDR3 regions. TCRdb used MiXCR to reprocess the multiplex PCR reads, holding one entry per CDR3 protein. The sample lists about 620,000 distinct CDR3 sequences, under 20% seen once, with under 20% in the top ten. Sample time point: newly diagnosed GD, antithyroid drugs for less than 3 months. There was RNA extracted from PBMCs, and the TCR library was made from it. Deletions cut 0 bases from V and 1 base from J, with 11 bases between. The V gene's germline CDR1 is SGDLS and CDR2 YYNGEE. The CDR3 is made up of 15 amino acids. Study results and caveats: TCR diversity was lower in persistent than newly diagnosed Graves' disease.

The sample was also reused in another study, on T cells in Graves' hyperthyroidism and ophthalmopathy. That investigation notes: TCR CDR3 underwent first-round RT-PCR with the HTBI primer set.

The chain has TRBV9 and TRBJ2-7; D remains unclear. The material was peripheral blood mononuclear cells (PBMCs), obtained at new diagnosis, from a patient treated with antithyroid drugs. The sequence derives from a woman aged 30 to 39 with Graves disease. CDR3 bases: TGTGCCAGCAGCGTAGGGTCAGCGATTTCCTACGAGCAGTACTTC. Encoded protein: CASSVGSAISYEQYF.